This T cell receptor beta chain was profiled in a study of blood T cell repertoires in COVID-19. For the study at large: Samples came from the United States, Italy and Spain, spanning acute and convalescent COVID-19.

In the original processing: By means of reference gene primer amplification, nucleated cell counts were estimated. Clones were read by immunoSEQ multiplex PCR, and TCRdb kept only the in-frame ones, dropping some. Clone size and V and J calls were adopted from that table, with D and trimming inferred from the DNA. The sample consists of approximately 28,000 clones, roughly 80% of them appearing once. The CDR3 contains 14 residues. Germline CDR1 reads GTSNPN; CDR2 reads SVGIG (reference sequence). The J segment lost 2 bases and the V segment lost 5 bases, leaving 8 bases of the junction unmatched. The sequenced material came from peripheral blood. The rearrangement uses TRBV30 and TRBJ1-2; 7 bases match TRBD1. The receptor comes from a woman in her sixties or seventies with acute or convalescent COVID-19. CDR3 region: CAWSPGTENYGYTF. The CDR3 region has the DNA TGTGCCTGGTCCCCAGGGACAGAAAACTATGGCTACACCTTC.